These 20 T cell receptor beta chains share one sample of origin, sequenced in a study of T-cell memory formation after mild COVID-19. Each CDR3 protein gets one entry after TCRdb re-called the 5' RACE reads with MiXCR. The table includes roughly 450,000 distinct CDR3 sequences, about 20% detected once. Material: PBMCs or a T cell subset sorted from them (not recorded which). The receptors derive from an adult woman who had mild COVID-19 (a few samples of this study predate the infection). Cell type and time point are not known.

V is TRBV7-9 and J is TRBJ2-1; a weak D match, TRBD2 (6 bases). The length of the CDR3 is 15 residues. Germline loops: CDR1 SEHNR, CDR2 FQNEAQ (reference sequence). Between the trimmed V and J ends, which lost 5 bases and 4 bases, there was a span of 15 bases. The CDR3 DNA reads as TGTGCCAGCAGCGTCCATTGGGGGAGGTACAATGAGCAGTTCTTC. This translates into CASSVHWGRYNEQFF. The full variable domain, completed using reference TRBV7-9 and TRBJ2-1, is DTGVSQNPRHKITKRGQNVTFRCDPISEHNRLYWYRQTLGQGPEFLTYFQNEAQLEKSRLLSDRFSAERPKGSFSTLEIQRTEQGDSAMYLCASSVHWGRYNEQFFGPGTRLTVL.

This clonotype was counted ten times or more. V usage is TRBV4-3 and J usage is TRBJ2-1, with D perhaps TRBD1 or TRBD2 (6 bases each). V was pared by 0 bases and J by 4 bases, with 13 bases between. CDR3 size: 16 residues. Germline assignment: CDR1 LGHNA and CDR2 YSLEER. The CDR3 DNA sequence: TGCGCCAGCAGCCAAGATAGAGGGGGGCTGTACAATGAGCAGTTCTTC. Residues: CASSQDRGGLYNEQFF.

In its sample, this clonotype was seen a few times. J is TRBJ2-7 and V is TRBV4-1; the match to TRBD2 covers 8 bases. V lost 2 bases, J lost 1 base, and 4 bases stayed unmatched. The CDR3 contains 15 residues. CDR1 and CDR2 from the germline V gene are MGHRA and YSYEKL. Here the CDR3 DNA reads TGCGCCAGCAGCCAACTGGCGGGGGGTTCCTACGAGCAGTACTTC. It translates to CASSQLAGGSYEQYF.

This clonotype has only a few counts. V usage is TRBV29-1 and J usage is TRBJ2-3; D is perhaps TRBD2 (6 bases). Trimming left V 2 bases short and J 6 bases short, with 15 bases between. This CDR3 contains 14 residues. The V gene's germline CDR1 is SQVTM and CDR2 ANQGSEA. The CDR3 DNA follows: TGCAGCGTTGAATTGGGGGGTCGACTGGATACGCAGTATTTT. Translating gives CSVELGGRLDTQYF.

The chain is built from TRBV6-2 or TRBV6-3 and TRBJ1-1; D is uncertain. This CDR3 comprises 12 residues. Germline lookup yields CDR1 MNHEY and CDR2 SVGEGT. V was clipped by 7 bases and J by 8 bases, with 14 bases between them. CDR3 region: CASNNYRSEAFF. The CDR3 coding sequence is TGTGCCAGCAACAATTATAGGTCGGAAGCTTTCTTT.

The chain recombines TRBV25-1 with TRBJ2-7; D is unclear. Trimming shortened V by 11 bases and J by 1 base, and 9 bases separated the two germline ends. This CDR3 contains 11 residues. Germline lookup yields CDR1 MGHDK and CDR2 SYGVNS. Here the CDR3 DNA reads TGTGCCTCAAGGGCGTCCTACGAGCAGTACTTC. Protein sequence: CASRASYEQYF.

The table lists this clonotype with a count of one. The CDR3 nucleotides are TGCAGTGTAGGGGGGTGGGATGTAGGGGCTGAAGCTTTCTTT. Translation: CSVGGWDVGAEAFF. V usage is TRBV20-1 and J usage is TRBJ1-1; possibly TRBD1 for D (6 bases). CDR3 size: 14 residues. In germline, CDR1 is DFQATT, CDR2 SNEGSKA (reference sequence). Trimming removed 7 bases at V and 6 bases at J, with 21 bases between.

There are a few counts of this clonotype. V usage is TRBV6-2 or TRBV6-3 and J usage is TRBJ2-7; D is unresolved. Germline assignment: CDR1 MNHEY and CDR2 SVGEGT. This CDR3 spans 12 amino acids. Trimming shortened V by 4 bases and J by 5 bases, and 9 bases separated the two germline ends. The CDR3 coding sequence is TGTGCCAGCAGTTCCTGGTACAACGAGCAGTACTTC. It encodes CASSSWYNEQYF.

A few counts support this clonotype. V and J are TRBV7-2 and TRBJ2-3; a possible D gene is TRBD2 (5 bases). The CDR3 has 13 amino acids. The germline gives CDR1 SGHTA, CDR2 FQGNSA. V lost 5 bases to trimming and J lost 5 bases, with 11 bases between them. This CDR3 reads CASSRGLVDTQYF. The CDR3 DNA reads TGTGCCAGCAGCCGGGGATTAGTAGATACGCAGTATTTT.

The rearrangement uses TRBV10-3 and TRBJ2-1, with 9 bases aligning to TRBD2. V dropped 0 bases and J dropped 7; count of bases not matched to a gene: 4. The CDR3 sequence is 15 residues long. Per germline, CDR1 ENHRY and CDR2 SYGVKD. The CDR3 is CAISESSGGPNEQFF. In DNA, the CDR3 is TGTGCCATCAGTGAGTCGAGCGGGGGGCCAAATGAGCAGTTCTTC.

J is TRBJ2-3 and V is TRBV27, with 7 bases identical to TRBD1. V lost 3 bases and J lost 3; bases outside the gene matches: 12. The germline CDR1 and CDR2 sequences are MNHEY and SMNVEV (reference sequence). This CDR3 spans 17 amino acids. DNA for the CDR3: TGTGCCAGCAGTTTGTACAACAGGGGAGCTTGGACAGATACGCAGTATTTT. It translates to CASSLYNRGAWTDTQYF.

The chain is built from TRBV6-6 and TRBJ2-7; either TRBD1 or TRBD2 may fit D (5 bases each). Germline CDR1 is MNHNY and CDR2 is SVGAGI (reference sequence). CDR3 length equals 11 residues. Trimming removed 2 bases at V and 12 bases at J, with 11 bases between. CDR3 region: CASSYGAGLYF. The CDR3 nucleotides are TGTGCCAGCAGTTACGGGGCGGGCCTGTACTTC.

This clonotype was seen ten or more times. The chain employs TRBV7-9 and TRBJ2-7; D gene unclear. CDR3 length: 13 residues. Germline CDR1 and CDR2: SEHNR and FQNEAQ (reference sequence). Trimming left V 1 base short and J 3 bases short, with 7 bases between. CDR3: CASSLVAHYEQYF. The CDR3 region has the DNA TGTGCCAGCAGCTTAGTGGCCCACTACGAGCAGTACTTC.

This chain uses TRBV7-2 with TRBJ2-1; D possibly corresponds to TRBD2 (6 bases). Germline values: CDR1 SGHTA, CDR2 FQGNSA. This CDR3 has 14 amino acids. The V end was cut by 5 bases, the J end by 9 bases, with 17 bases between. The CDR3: CASSPQGRGFEQFF. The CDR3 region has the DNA TGTGCCAGCAGCCCCCAGGGTCGGGGGTTTGAGCAGTTCTTC.

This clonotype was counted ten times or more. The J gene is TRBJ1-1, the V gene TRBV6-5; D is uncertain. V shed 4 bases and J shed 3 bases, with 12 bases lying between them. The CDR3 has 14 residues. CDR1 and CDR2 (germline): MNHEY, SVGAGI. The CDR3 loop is CASSSYLSDTEAFF. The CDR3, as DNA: TGTGCCAGCAGTTCCTACCTGTCCGACACTGAAGCTTTCTTT.

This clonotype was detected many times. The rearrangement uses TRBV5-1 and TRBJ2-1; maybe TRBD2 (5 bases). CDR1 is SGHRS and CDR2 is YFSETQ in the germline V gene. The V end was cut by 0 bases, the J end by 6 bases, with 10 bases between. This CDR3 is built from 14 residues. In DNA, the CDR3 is TGCGCCAGCAGCTTGGTGGGCGCGGGCAATGAGCAGTTCTTC. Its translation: CASSLVGAGNEQFF.

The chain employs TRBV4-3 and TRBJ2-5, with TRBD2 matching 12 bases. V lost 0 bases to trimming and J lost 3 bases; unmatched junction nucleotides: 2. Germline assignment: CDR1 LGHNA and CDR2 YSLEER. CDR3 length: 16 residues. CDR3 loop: CASSQDWTSGKETQYF. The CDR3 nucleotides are TGCGCCAGCAGCCAAGATTGGACTAGCGGGAAAGAGACCCAGTACTTC.

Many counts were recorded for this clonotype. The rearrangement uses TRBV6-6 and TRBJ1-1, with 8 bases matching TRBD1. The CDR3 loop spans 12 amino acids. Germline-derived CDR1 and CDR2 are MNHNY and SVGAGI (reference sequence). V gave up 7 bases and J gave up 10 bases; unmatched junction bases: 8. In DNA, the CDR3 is TGTGCCAGCAACGGACAGGGCTCAACAGCTTTCTTT. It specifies CASNGQGSTAFF.

The CDR3 loop is CASRGTGESSYNEQFF. The CDR3 nucleotides are TGTGCCAGCAGGGGAACAGGGGAAAGCTCCTACAATGAGCAGTTCTTC. This rearrangement joins TRBV12-3 or TRBV12-4 to TRBJ2-1, with 7 bases identical to TRBD1. The length of the CDR3 is 16 residues. V trimming: 6 bases; J trimming: 0 bases; junction bases outside the gene matches: 8.

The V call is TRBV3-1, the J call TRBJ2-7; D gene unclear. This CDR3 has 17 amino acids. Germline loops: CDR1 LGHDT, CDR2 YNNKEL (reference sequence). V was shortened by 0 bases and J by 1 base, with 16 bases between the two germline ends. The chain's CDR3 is CASSQDRDIRPSYEQYF. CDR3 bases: TGTGCCAGCAGCCAAGATCGAGATATAAGACCTTCCTACGAGCAGTACTTC.